Included here is one T cell receptor (beta chain) sequence, with context. In germline, CDR1 is MRHNA, CDR2 SNTAGT. V was pared by 3 bases and J by 7 bases, with 3 bases of the junction left unmatched. This CDR3 comprises 13 residues. The table came from immunoSEQ multiplex PCR; TCRdb's copy has only in-frame clones and leaves some out. The sample lists about 120,000 clones, roughly 90% occurring once. This specimen comes from a study of T cell responses to AZD1222 COVID-19 vaccine. Material: peripheral blood, obtained on day 0 of AZD1222 vaccination. The chain is built from TRBV6-4 and TRBJ2-1, with 7 bases identical to TRBD1. The source is an adult in good health. CDR3 protein: CASSEQGWNEQFF. The CDR3 nucleotides read TGTGCCAGCAGTGAACAGGGGTGGAATGAGCAGTTCTTC.